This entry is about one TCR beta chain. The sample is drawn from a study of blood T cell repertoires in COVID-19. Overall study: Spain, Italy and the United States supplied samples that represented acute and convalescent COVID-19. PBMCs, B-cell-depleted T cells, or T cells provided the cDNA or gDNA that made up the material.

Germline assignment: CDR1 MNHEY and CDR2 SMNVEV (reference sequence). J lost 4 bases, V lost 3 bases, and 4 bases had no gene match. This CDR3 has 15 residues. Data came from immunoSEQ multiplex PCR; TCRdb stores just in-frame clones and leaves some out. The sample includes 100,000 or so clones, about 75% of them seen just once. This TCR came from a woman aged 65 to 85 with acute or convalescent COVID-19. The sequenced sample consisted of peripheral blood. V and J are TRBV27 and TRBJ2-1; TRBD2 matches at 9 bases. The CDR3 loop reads CASSFTSGPYNEQFF. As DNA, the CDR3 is TGTGCCAGCAGTTTTACTAGCGGGCCTTACAATGAGCAGTTCTTC.